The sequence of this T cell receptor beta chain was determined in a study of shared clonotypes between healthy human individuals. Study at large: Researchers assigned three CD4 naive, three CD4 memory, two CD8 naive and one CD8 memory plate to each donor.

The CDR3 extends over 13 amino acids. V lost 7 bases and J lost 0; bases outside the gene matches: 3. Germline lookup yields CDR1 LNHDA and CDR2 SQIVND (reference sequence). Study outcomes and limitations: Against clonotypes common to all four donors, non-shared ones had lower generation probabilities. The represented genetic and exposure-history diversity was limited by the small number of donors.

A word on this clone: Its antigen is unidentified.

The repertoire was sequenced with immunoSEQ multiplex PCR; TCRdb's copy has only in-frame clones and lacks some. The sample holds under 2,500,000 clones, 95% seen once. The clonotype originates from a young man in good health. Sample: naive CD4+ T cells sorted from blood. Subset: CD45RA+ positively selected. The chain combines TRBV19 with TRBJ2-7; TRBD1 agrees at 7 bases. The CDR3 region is CASNRGTSYEQYF. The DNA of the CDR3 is TGTGCCAGTAACAGGGGAACCTCCTACGAGCAGTACTTC.